The 14 T cell receptor beta chains presented below share a single source sample, sequenced in a study of response to subunit inactivated influenza vaccine. In TCRdb, the RT-PCR reads were re-called with MiXCR into one record per CDR3 protein. The table has 650,000 to 700,000 distinct CDR3 sequences, around 14% seen once. Sequencing was performed on PBMCs from blood, taken about 12 days after vaccination. The receptors were gathered from a man aged 45-60 years who received an inactivated influenza vaccine.

The chain has TRBV12-2 and TRBJ2-5; the D call TRBD2 from the table was never checked on the DNA. TRBV12-2 constitutes a pseudogene. The CDR3 consists of 17 residues. The CDR3 bases are TGTGCAAGTCGCTTAGCCGATTTAGCGGAGACCCAAGAGACCCAGTACTTC. Translated, it gives CASRLADLAETQETQYF.

The V gene is TRBV12-3 or TRBV12-4, the J gene TRBJ2-2; D uncertain. The CDR3 is 13 residues long. V was cut by 3 bases and J by 6 bases, with 8 bases left in between. The DNA for the CDR3 is TGTGCCAGCAGTTTTCGGGCTTCCGGGGAGCTGTTTTTT. This translates into CASSFRASGELFF.

This clonotype occurred once. The chain links TRBV5-5 to TRBJ2-4; no clear D gene. CDR3 length equals 14 residues. V was trimmed by 2 bases and J by 0 bases, leaving 6 bases between them. Per germline, CDR1 SGHKS and CDR2 YYEKEE (reference sequence). CDR3: CASSLVIAKNIQYF. The CDR3, as DNA: TGTGCCAGCAGCTTAGTAATAGCCAAAAACATTCAGTACTTC. The full variable domain, in which reference TRBV5-5 and TRBJ2-4 provide the parts outside the CDR3, is DAGVTQSPTHLIKTRGQQVTLRCSPISGHKSVSWYQQVLGQGPQFIFQYYEKEERGRGNFPDRFSARQFPNYSSELNVNALLLGDSALYLCASSLVIAKNIQYFGAGTRLSVL.

This clonotype has a handful of counts. This chain uses TRBV5-1 with TRBJ2-1; D uncertain. This CDR3 region has 14 residues. From germline, CDR1 is SGHRS and CDR2 YFSETQ. Between the trimmed V and J ends, which lost 0 bases and 6 bases, there was a span of 10 bases. CDR3 DNA: TGCGCCAGCAGCTTGGGTGGGCAGCCCAATGAGCAGTTCTTC. It translates to CASSLGGQPNEQFF.

The V gene is TRBV5-6, the J gene TRBJ2-2; 12 bases fit TRBD2. The CDR3 has 16 residues. CDR1 SGHDT and CDR2 YYEEEE come from the germline V gene. V shed 3 bases and J 3 bases; nucleotides not matched to a gene: 3. This CDR3 is CASSWRLAGDTGELFF. The CDR3 bases are TGTGCCAGCAGCTGGAGACTAGCGGGGGACACCGGGGAGCTGTTTTTT.

This clonotype was picked up a small number of times. The rearrangement uses TRBV29-1 and TRBJ2-5; no clear D gene. The CDR3 spans 14 residues. The V end lost 2 bases, the J end lost 6 bases, and 16 bases lay between the germline ends. The V gene's germline CDR1 is SQVTM and CDR2 ANQGSEA. The CDR3 DNA reads as TGCAGCGTTGAATCCGGCAGCTTAACCCAGACCCAGTACTTC. This codes for CSVESGSLTQTQYF. The whole variable domain, filled in from reference TRBV29-1 and TRBJ2-5, reads SAVISQKPSRDICQRGTSLTIQCQVDSQVTMMFWYRQQPGQSLTLIATANQGSEATYESGFVIDKFPISRPNLTFSTLTVSNMSPEDSSIYLCSVESGSLTQTQYFGPGTRLLVL.

The V call is TRBV9, the J call TRBJ2-1; TRBD1 agrees at 7 bases. The CDR3 has 16 residues. V lost 0 bases to trimming and J lost 6 bases; unmatched junction nucleotides: 9. Germline V gene data show CDR1 as SGDLS and CDR2 as YYNGEE. The CDR3 sequence: CASSVGEGALGNEQFF. For the CDR3, the DNA is TGTGCCAGCAGCGTAGGTGAGGGGGCTTTGGGCAATGAGCAGTTCTTC.

This clonotype has just a few counts. The chain carries TRBV7-2 and TRBJ2-7; the match to TRBD2 covers 12 bases. The CDR3 is made up of 14 amino acids. Germline CDR1 and CDR2: SGHTA and FQGNSA. V dropped 1 base and J dropped 5; count of bases not matched to a gene: 0. CDR3 loop: CASSLGTSGNEQYF. As DNA, the CDR3 is TGTGCCAGCAGCTTAGGGACTAGCGGGAACGAGCAGTACTTC.

This clonotype was counted a few times. J is TRBJ2-2 and V is TRBV9; D is uncertain. Trimming stripped 1 base from V and 7 bases from J, with 5 bases between. Per the germline V gene, CDR1 is SGDLS and CDR2 is YYNGEE. The CDR3 spans 12 residues. The CDR3 sequence is CASSVSVGELFF. In DNA form, the CDR3 reads TGTGCCAGCAGCGTAAGCGTCGGGGAGCTGTTTTTT.

This clonotype was seen more than once but under ten times. V and J are TRBV10-3 and TRBJ2-7; the match to TRBD1 covers 8 bases. This CDR3 has 14 amino acids. In germline, CDR1 is ENHRY, CDR2 SYGVKD. V shed 7 bases, J shed 0 bases, and the junction held 5 bases outside the gene matches. CDR3 in amino acids: CAINRQGRSYEQYF. CDR3 nucleotides: TGTGCCATCAACCGACAGGGGCGCTCCTACGAGCAGTACTTC.

This clonotype came up a few times. This chain joins TRBV18 and TRBJ1-2; 8 bases agree with TRBD1. Germline V gene sequence: CDR1 KGHSH, CDR2 LQKENI. After removal of 6 bases from V and 6 bases from J, the junction contained 12 bases not matched to a gene. CDR3 size: 15 residues. Written as DNA, the CDR3 is TGTGCCAGCTCCCCCGGGACAGGCTCCTTCGATGGCTACACCTTC. Protein product: CASSPGTGSFDGYTF.

This chain uses TRBV20-1 with TRBJ2-3, with D maybe TRBD2 (7 bases). Germline V gives CDR1 DFQATT, CDR2 SNEGSKA (reference sequence). The CDR3 length is 15 residues. Trimming removed 5 bases from V and 1 base from J, with 16 bases in between. For the CDR3, the DNA is TGCAGTGCTCAACCGGGGGGCTTTGGCACAGATACGCAGTATTTT. Translating gives CSAQPGGFGTDTQYF.

By sample fraction, this clonotype is medium-sized (0.01 to 0.1%). This rearrangement joins TRBV12-3 or TRBV12-4 to TRBJ2-1; TRBD2 aligns across 8 bases. CDR3 length equals 19 residues. The chain's CDR3 is CTCSFGPVGGRIPYNEQFF. CDR3 in DNA: TGTACCTGCAGTTTCGGGCCTGTCGGCGGGAGGATACCCTACAATGAGCAGTTCTTC.

J is TRBJ1-5 and V is TRBV4-3, with D perhaps TRBD1 (5 bases). Germline values: CDR1 LGHNA, CDR2 YSLEER. The CDR3 spans 15 residues. The germline V and J ends were trimmed by 0 bases and 4 bases, with 10 bases remaining between them. The CDR3 protein is CASSQDWDVNQPQHF. CDR3 nucleotides: TGCGCCAGCAGCCAAGATTGGGACGTGAATCAGCCCCAGCATTTT.